These 25 T cell receptor beta chains were all obtained from the same sample, sequenced in a study of blood T cells in healthy people across ages. Using a J-beta primer mix together with a sample-barcoded 5' primer, a second PCR was run for roughly 7 to 12 cycles. TCRdb passed the 5' RACE reads through MiXCR, listing each CDR3 protein once. Altogether about 1.4 million distinct CDR3 sequences are present, around 59% being singletons, with the ten largest covering approximately 7%. Sequencing used blood. The source is a man younger than 35 in good health.

V is TRBV6-1 and J is TRBJ1-2; perhaps TRBD1 as D (6 bases). Germline assignment: CDR1 MNHNS and CDR2 SASEGT. The CDR3 covers 14 residues. Deletions cut 10 bases from V and 0 bases from J, with 15 bases between. CDR3 sequence: CAIDSRTANYGYTF. CDR3 in DNA: TGTGCCATTGACAGTAGGACAGCTAACTATGGCTACACCTTC.

This sequence joins TRBV5-6 and TRBJ2-4, with D perhaps TRBD2 (7 bases). The V gene's germline CDR1 is SGHDT and CDR2 YYEEEE. Trimming removed 4 bases at V and 1 base at J, with 15 bases between. The CDR3 spans 16 residues. DNA of the CDR3: TGTGCCAGCAGCCTGGGAGGGGGACCCGCCAAAAACATTCAGTACTTC. It encodes CASSLGGGPAKNIQYF.

In this sample, this clonotype turned up a few times. The chain is built from TRBV12-3 or TRBV12-4 and TRBJ2-5; 8 positions match TRBD1. The J call may be faulty, since TRBJ2-7 better matches the DNA end. This CDR3 spans 15 amino acids. The CDR3 is CASSFLGQGPREQYF. The DNA for the CDR3 is TGTGCCAGCAGTTTTCTTGGACAGGGACCCCGCGAGCAGTACTTC.

This sequence joins TRBV2 and TRBJ1-6; no clear D gene. Germline loops: CDR1 SNHLY, CDR2 FYNNEI. The CDR3 covers 17 residues. The V end lost 5 bases, the J end lost 0 bases, and 14 bases lay between the germline ends. The CDR3 coding sequence is TGTGCCAGCAGTTTGTATATGGGGAGCTCCTATAATTCACCCCTCCACTTT. Amino acid sequence: CASSLYMGSSYNSPLHF.

The chain has TRBV3-1 and TRBJ2-1, with 10 bases aligning to TRBD2. Germline CDR1 is LGHDT and CDR2 is YNNKEL (reference sequence). Trimming at V came to 6 bases and at J to 5 bases, leaving 13 bases not matched to a gene. This CDR3 spans 17 amino acids. This CDR3 is CASRPRGSGRSNNEQFF. CDR3 nucleotides: TGTGCCAGCAGGCCTCGGGGTAGCGGGAGGTCAAACAATGAGCAGTTCTTC.

With regard to this clonotype: A single base separates this from a much larger clone, so it may be a read error. The J gene is TRBJ2-1, the V gene TRBV12-3 or TRBV12-4, with 8 nucleotides matching TRBD2. The assigned J gene may be wrong: the sequence end matches TRBJ2-7 better. This CDR3 comprises 14 residues. The CDR3 sequence is CASMGSGTYNEQYF. CDR3 coding DNA: TGTGCCAGCATGGGTAGCGGGACCTACAATGAGCAGTACTTC.

This chain joins TRBV20-1 and TRBJ1-5; TRBD1 might be the D (6 bases). V gave up 6 bases and J gave up 3 bases, with 18 bases separating them. This CDR3 is built from 15 residues. Germline values: CDR1 DFQATT, CDR2 SNEGSKA (reference sequence). The DNA of the CDR3 is TGCAGTGCCCTGGGGGGGGCGACCCTCAATCAGCCCCAGCATTTT. Translated, it gives CSALGGATLNQPQHF.

Regarding this clonotype: One junction end does not reproduce the germline sequence, and a read error may be involved. The V and J genes are TRBV20-1 and TRBJ1-1; no clear D. The CDR3 is 12 amino acids. Germline CDR1 reads DFQATT; CDR2 reads SNEGSKA (reference sequence). CDR3 DNA: TGCAGTGCAAGAGCTATGAACACTGAAGCTTTCTTT. Amino acids: CSARAMNTEAFF.

The V gene is TRBV6-2 or TRBV6-3, the J gene TRBJ1-5; TRBD1 matches at 9 bases. Germline-derived CDR1 and CDR2 are MNHEY and SVGEGT. V dropped 6 bases and J dropped 5; count of bases not matched to a gene: 8. The CDR3 runs to 15 residues. The CDR3 DNA sequence: TGTGCCAGCAGCACCGGGACAGGGTATGATCAGCCCCAGCATTTT. This codes for CASSTGTGYDQPQHF.

V is TRBV12-3 or TRBV12-4 and J is TRBJ2-7; TRBD2 aligns across 9 bases. Trimming cost V 7 bases and J 7 bases; bases outside gene matches: 14. There are 15 residues in the CDR3. The DNA for the CDR3 is TGTGCCAGCAATCCCATAGCGGGAGCTAGCAATGAGCAGTACTTC. Amino acids: CASNPIAGASNEQYF.

The chain uses TRBV5-1 and TRBJ1-1; 8 positions match TRBD1. Germline values: CDR1 SGHRS, CDR2 YFSETQ. The V gene end was trimmed by 4 bases and the J gene end by 0 bases; junction bases not matched to a gene: 8. This CDR3 comprises 16 residues. DNA of the CDR3: TGCGCCAGCAGCAGGACCGCGGGACAGGTGAACACTGAAGCTTTCTTT. Residues: CASSRTAGQVNTEAFF.

This sequence joins TRBV6-2 or TRBV6-3 and TRBJ2-7, with TRBD2 as a possible D gene (6 bases). This CDR3 comprises 15 residues. Germline values: CDR1 MNHEY, CDR2 SVGEGT. The ends were cut back, 10 bases at V and 1 base at J, with 20 bases in the middle. CDR3 loop: CATRNSGRISYEQYF. The CDR3 DNA reads as TGTGCCACCCGAAATAGCGGACGGATTTCCTACGAGCAGTACTTC.

The V and J genes are TRBV12-3 or TRBV12-4 and TRBJ1-2, with a tentative D call TRBD1 (6 bases). CDR3 length: 16 amino acids. V gave up 3 bases and J gave up 7 bases, with 21 bases separating them. The CDR3 region is CASSFQRGRGLGGYTF. CDR3 nucleotides: TGTGCCAGCAGTTTCCAACGGGGCCGGGGGCTGGGTGGCTACACCTTC.

V and J are TRBV20-1 and TRBJ2-1; D is possibly TRBD1 or TRBD2 (5 bases each). Germline CDR1 reads DFQATT; CDR2 reads SNEGSKA (reference sequence). The CDR3 has 14 amino acids. Trimming took off 6 bases at V and 7 bases at J, with 19 bases between the two ends. This CDR3 reads CSADEERGPNEQFF. Here the CDR3 DNA reads TGCAGTGCAGACGAAGAACGGGGCCCTAATGAGCAGTTCTTC.

This clonotype was counted only a few times. The rearrangement joins TRBV20-1 to TRBJ2-7; 8 nucleotides match TRBD1. Germline CDR1 and CDR2: DFQATT and SNEGSKA (reference sequence). Losses at the gene ends were 6 bases for V and 0 bases for J; bases not matched to a gene: 7. The CDR3 length is 14 residues. Written as DNA, the CDR3 is TGCAGTGCCAAGGACAGGGTCTTCTCCTACGAGCAGTACTTC. Encoded protein: CSAKDRVFSYEQYF.

This clonotype was detected once. J is TRBJ2-5 and V is TRBV7-2; possibly TRBD2 for D (6 bases). Trimming shortened V by 0 bases and J by 7 bases, and 9 bases separated the two germline ends. The CDR3 contains 13 residues. Germline loops: CDR1 SGHTA, CDR2 FQGNSA. The CDR3 spells CASSLAARGTQYF. CDR3 DNA: TGTGCCAGCAGCTTAGCAGCGCGGGGGACCCAGTACTTC.

J is TRBJ2-7 and V is TRBV12-3 or TRBV12-4; 8 bases line up with TRBD1. V shed 6 bases and J 0 bases; nucleotides not matched to a gene: 7. CDR3 length: 15 amino acids. The CDR3 loop reads CASSGDRWTSYEQYF. CDR3 nucleotides: TGTGCCAGCAGCGGGGACAGGTGGACCTCCTACGAGCAGTACTTC.

This clonotype was observed a few times. The V and J genes are TRBV29-1 and TRBJ2-1; D unclear. V was clipped by 4 bases and J by 15 bases, with 19 bases between them. The V gene's germline CDR1 is SQVTM and CDR2 ANQGSEA. The CDR3 spans 12 residues. CDR3 amino acids: CSVGHGPDNPFF. The CDR3 bases are TGCAGCGTTGGCCACGGACCCGATAACCCGTTCTTC.

This clonotype was seen a handful of times. The V and J genes are TRBV4-2 and TRBJ2-1; unclear D gene. The CDR3 runs 15 residues. Looked up from germline, CDR1 is LGHNA and CDR2 is YNFKEQ. Between the trimmed V and J ends, which lost 4 bases and 0 bases, there was a span of 10 bases. DNA of the CDR3: TGTGCCAGCAGCCTCCACAAAAGCTCCTACAATGAGCAGTTCTTC. Translation: CASSLHKSSYNEQFF.

This chain joins TRBV14 and TRBJ1-2, with TRBD1 matching 7 bases. This CDR3 has 14 amino acids. The junction had 9 bases not matched to a gene; V was cut back by 6 bases and J by 5 bases. Germline V CDR1 and CDR2: SGHDN, FVKESK. The CDR3 coding sequence is TGTGCCAGCAGTCACAGGGGACCCCGGTATGGCTACACCTTC. This sequence encodes CASSHRGPRYGYTF.

The rearrangement joins TRBV4-3 to TRBJ1-1; 8 nucleotides align to TRBD1. This CDR3 is built from 14 residues. CDR1 LGHNA and CDR2 YSLEER come from the germline V gene. The V and J ends lost 4 bases and 9 bases, in that order; junction bases with no gene match: 10. The CDR3 here is CASSPQDDRGKAFF. CDR3 in DNA: TGCGCCAGCAGCCCGCAAGATGACAGGGGTAAAGCTTTCTTT.

This clonotype came up a few times. The chain is built from TRBV4-1 and TRBJ1-4; possible D gene TRBD1, 6 bases. V was clipped by 8 bases and J by 4 bases, with 14 bases between them. Germline-derived CDR1 and CDR2 are MGHRA and YSYEKL. The CDR3 spans 14 residues. CDR3 nucleotides: TGCGCCAGCCGAGGGGGAGCGGGTAATGAAAAACTGTTTTTT. Translating gives CASRGGAGNEKLFF.

This chain joins TRBV27 and TRBJ2-1, with a possible D match to TRBD2 (6 bases). The CDR3 loop spans 17 amino acids. Germline V CDR1 and CDR2: MNHEY, SMNVEV (reference sequence). Trimming stripped 6 bases from V and 0 bases from J, with 18 bases between. The CDR3 is CASRPLIAASSYNEQFF. The CDR3, as DNA: TGTGCCAGCAGGCCACTAATAGCGGCTAGCTCCTACAATGAGCAGTTCTTC.

The chain recombines TRBV6-5 with TRBJ2-3; possible D gene TRBD1, 6 bases. The CDR3 has 11 residues. Between the trimmed V and J ends, which lost 7 bases and 7 bases, there was a span of 9 bases. Germline values: CDR1 MNHEY, CDR2 SVGAGI. The CDR3 region is CASNTGYTQYF. The DNA for the CDR3 is TGTGCCAGCAATACAGGGTATACGCAGTATTTT.

V usage is TRBV7-2 and J usage is TRBJ2-1, with no clear D. Trimming took 3 bases from V and 5 from J, leaving 8 bases between them. Germline V lookup: CDR1 SGHTA, CDR2 FQGNSA. The CDR3 totals 13 residues. CDR3 DNA: TGTGCCAGCAGCTTGTTTCGGAACAATGAGCAGTTCTTC. Its protein product is CASSLFRNNEQFF.